The 13 T cell receptor beta chains below all came from one sample that was sequenced in a study of blood T cell repertoires in COVID-19. Only in-frame clones appear in the TCRdb table, and some are missing; sequencing was by immunoSEQ multiplex PCR. The data show 100,000 to 150,000 clones, around 88% seen once. The specimen was peripheral blood. These receptor sequences come from a human donor in a cohort sampled during active COVID-19.

The rearrangement joins TRBV6-5 to TRBJ2-7; possibly TRBD1 for D (5 bases). The V gene lost 2 bases and the J gene lost 3 bases, with 14 bases spanning the gap. Germline CDR1 MNHEY, CDR2 SVGAGI. The CDR3 is 15 residues long. The CDR3 is CASSYASGALYEQYF. DNA of the CDR3: TGTGCCAGCAGTTACGCTAGTGGGGCCCTCTACGAGCAGTACTTC.

The genes are TRBV25-1 and TRBJ1-5; TRBD1 might be the D (5 bases). The length of the CDR3 is 13 residues. The germline V gene encodes CDR1 MGHDK and CDR2 SYGVNS. With 6 bases removed from V and 4 bases from J, the gap between germline ends came to 10 bases. The CDR3 region has the DNA TGTGCCAGCAGAGGGGAGGGGAATCAGCCCCAGCATTTT. It yields the protein CASRGEGNQPQHF.

The rearrangement joins TRBV15 to TRBJ2-4; TRBD1 agrees at 9 bases. After removal of 3 bases from V and 6 bases from J, the junction contained 6 bases not matched to a gene. The CDR3 runs to 15 residues. CDR1 LNHNV and CDR2 YYDKDF come from the germline V gene (reference sequence). For the CDR3, the DNA is TGTGCCACCAGCAGCTTGGGACAGGGCCCAAACATTCAGTACTTC. Its translation is CATSSLGQGPNIQYF.

This clone has a single count. The V and J genes are TRBV5-1 and TRBJ2-6; D call uncertain. The ends were cut back, 4 bases at V and 1 base at J, with 9 bases in the middle. Looked up from germline, CDR1 is SGHRS and CDR2 is YFSETQ. CDR3 length: 15 amino acids. The CDR3 spells CASSQALSGANVLTF. The CDR3 nucleotides are TGCGCCAGCAGCCAGGCGCTGTCTGGGGCCAACGTCCTGACTTTC.

This chain connects TRBV9 to TRBJ2-7, with 7 bases matching TRBD2. The germline CDR1 and CDR2 sequences are SGDLS and YYNGEE. Trimming at V came to 3 bases and at J to 5 bases, leaving 8 bases not matched to a gene. This CDR3 region has 14 residues. As DNA, the CDR3 is TGTGCCAGCAGCGGAACCGGGACTATGGACGAGCAGTACTTC. Protein sequence: CASSGTGTMDEQYF. The full variable domain, rest sourced from reference TRBV9 and TRBJ2-7, is DSGVTQTPKHLITATGQRVTLRCSPRSGDLSVYWYQQSLDQGLQFLIQYYNGEERAKGNILERFSAQQFPDLHSELNLSSLELGDSALYFCASSGTGTMDEQYFGPGTRLTVT.

The chain joins TRBV2 to TRBJ2-1, with 7 positions matching TRBD2. CDR3 length: 13 residues. V shed 8 bases and J 5 bases; nucleotides not matched to a gene: 6. The germline V gene encodes CDR1 SNHLY and CDR2 FYNNEI. The CDR3 sequence is CASGLAENNEQFF. The CDR3 region has the DNA TGTGCCAGCGGGCTAGCGGAAAACAATGAGCAGTTCTTC. Using reference TRBV2 and TRBJ2-1 for the parts outside the CDR3, the full variable domain is EPEVTQTPSHQVTQMGQEVILRCVPISNHLYFYWYRQILGQKVEFLVSFYNNEISEKSEIFDDQFSVERPDGSNFTLKIRSTKLEDSAMYFCASGLAENNEQFFGPGTRLTVL.

The rearrangement uses TRBV14 and TRBJ1-6; D perhaps matches TRBD1 (5 bases). The V and J ends lost 6 bases and 7 bases respectively, with 19 bases between them. The CDR3 contains 16 residues. CDR1 is SGHDN, CDR2 FVKESK, per germline. As DNA, the CDR3 is TGTGCCAGCAGTCGCAGGGTGGTGGTGAACAATTCACCCCTCCACTTT. Encoded protein: CASSRRVVVNNSPLHF. Using reference TRBV14 and TRBJ1-6 for the parts outside the CDR3, the full variable domain is EAGVTQFPSHSVIEKGQTVTLRCDPISGHDNLYWYRRVMGKEIKFLLHFVKESKQDESGMPNNRFLAERTGGTYSTLKVQPAELEDSGVYFCASSRRVVVNNSPLHFGNGTRLTVT.

J is TRBJ2-1 and V is TRBV6-5, with 11 bases matching TRBD2. The junction had 4 bases not matched to a gene; V was cut back by 2 bases and J by 7 bases. This CDR3 is 15 amino acids long. The germline CDR1 and CDR2 sequences are MNHEY and SVGAGI. The CDR3 bases are TGTGCCAGCAGTTACAGGCCTAGCGGGAGGAATGAGCAGTTCTTC. This translates into CASSYRPSGRNEQFF.

The V and J genes are TRBV4-1 and TRBJ2-1; TRBD2 matches at 7 bases. This CDR3 is 13 amino acids long. The junction had 9 bases not matched to a gene; V was cut back by 2 bases and J by 14 bases. Germline V CDR1 and CDR2: MGHRA, YSYEKL. CDR3 loop: CASSQFSAGLEFF. In DNA form, the CDR3 reads TGCGCCAGCAGCCAATTTTCAGCGGGATTAGAGTTCTTC.

This clone has only a few counts. The V and J genes are TRBV5-1 and TRBJ2-7; TRBD1 might be the D (6 bases). Deletions cut 0 bases from V and 6 bases from J, with 13 bases between. Germline values: CDR1 SGHRS, CDR2 YFSETQ. There are 14 residues in the CDR3. The CDR3 region has the DNA TGCGCCAGCAGCTTGGTACGGAAGGGGGTCGAGCAGTACTTC. Protein product: CASSLVRKGVEQYF. The full variable domain, completed using reference TRBV5-1 and TRBJ2-7, is KAGVTQTPRYLIKTRGQQVTLSCSPISGHRSVSWYQQTPGQGLQFLFEYFSETQRNKGNFPGRFSGRQFSNSRSEMNVSTLELGDSALYLCASSLVRKGVEQYFGPGTRLTVT.

The chain couples TRBV7-9 to TRBJ2-3; 9 bases map to TRBD2. The V segment lost 4 bases and the J segment 2 bases; nucleotides outside the gene matches: 4. Germline assignment: CDR1 SEHNR and CDR2 FQNEAQ (reference sequence). The CDR3 totals 15 residues. The CDR3 reads CASSSGLATTDTQYF. In nucleotides, the CDR3 is TGTGCCAGCAGCTCTGGACTAGCGACCACAGATACGCAGTATTTT.

This sequence joins TRBV19 and TRBJ2-1, with unresolved D. The CDR3 is 15 residues long. Per germline, CDR1 LNHDA and CDR2 SQIVND (reference sequence). Trimming shortened V by 3 bases and J by 6 bases, and 15 bases separated the two germline ends. The CDR3 DNA follows: TGTGCCAGTAGTATTGCGGAGTGGTCCGGCAATGAGCAGTTCTTC. This encodes CASSIAEWSGNEQFF.

The chain carries TRBV24-1 and TRBJ1-5; TRBD1 agrees at 8 bases. The CDR3 runs 18 residues. CDR1 and CDR2 (germline): KGHDR, SFDVKD. The V segment lost 9 bases and the J segment 5 bases; nucleotides outside the gene matches: 20. This CDR3 reads CATSRDRPGQEPYQPQHF. The DNA for the CDR3 is TGTGCCACCTCCCGAGATCGTCCGGGACAGGAACCCTATCAGCCCCAGCATTTT.